The next 25 T cell receptor beta chains were all read from a single sample in a study of blood T cell repertoires in COVID-19. TCRdb's table, derived via immunoSEQ multiplex PCR, lists solely in-frame clones and lacks some. This sample has about 110,000 clones, with roughly 85% found just once. The material sequenced was peripheral blood. These receptors all come from a human donor in a cohort sampled during active COVID-19.

V is TRBV19 and J is TRBJ1-2, with a tentative D call TRBD1 (6 bases). Trimming removed 4 bases from V and 4 bases from J, with 13 bases in between. CDR3 length: 14 residues. Germline loops: CDR1 LNHDA, CDR2 SQIVND (reference sequence). Here the CDR3 DNA reads TGTGCCAGTAGTAAGACAGGAGAGGGCTATGGCTACACCTTC. Its translation is CASSKTGEGYGYTF.

The J gene is TRBJ2-1, the V gene TRBV11-3; 8 bases match TRBD1. Germline V gene lookup returns CDR1 SGHNT and CDR2 YENEEA. The V segment lost 5 bases and the J segment 10 bases; nucleotides outside the gene matches: 16. The CDR3 covers 16 residues. CDR3: CASSPKTGVPGLEQFF. Written as DNA, the CDR3 is TGTGCCAGCAGCCCGAAGACAGGGGTCCCCGGGCTCGAGCAGTTCTTC.

The chain joins TRBV6-5 to TRBJ1-2, with 10 bases aligning to TRBD1. Germline assignment: CDR1 MNHEY and CDR2 SVGAGI. This CDR3 contains 14 residues. V lost 2 bases to trimming and J lost 4 bases; unmatched junction nucleotides: 1. The CDR3 here is CASSYRTGGYGYTF. CDR3 in DNA: TGTGCCAGCAGTTACCGGACAGGGGGCTATGGCTACACCTTC.

This chain connects TRBV3-1 (or the pseudogene TRBV3-2) to TRBJ1-4; D is unresolved. Germline values: CDR1 LGHDT, CDR2 YNNKEL (reference sequence). V dropped 4 bases and J dropped 8 bases, with 8 bases sitting between them. The CDR3 length is 12 residues. CDR3 sequence reads: CASSLREEKLFF. CDR3 in DNA: TGTGCCAGCAGCCTGAGGGAGGAAAAACTGTTTTTT.

V gene TRBV19 combines with J gene TRBJ1-2, with D maybe TRBD1 (5 bases). Germline V gives CDR1 LNHDA, CDR2 SQIVND (reference sequence). The CDR3 totals 14 residues. V shed 5 bases and J shed 7 bases, with 17 bases lying between them. The CDR3 spells CASSAGPLGGGYTF. DNA of the CDR3: TGTGCCAGTAGTGCGGGACCCTTAGGAGGTGGCTACACCTTC.

V gene TRBV12-3 or TRBV12-4 combines with J gene TRBJ1-5, with a possible D match to TRBD1 (5 bases). V shed 5 bases and J shed 9 bases, with 11 bases lying between them. This CDR3 is 12 amino acids long. In nucleotides, the CDR3 is TGTGCCAGCAGTCCGGGGGGAGGGCCCCAGCATTTT. It specifies CASSPGGGPQHF.

The chain uses TRBV18 and TRBJ2-3, with D tentatively TRBD2 (7 bases). The CDR3 sequence is 16 residues long. Germline loops: CDR1 KGHSH, CDR2 LQKENI. The germline V and J ends were trimmed by 3 bases and 5 bases, with 18 bases remaining between them. The CDR3 nucleotides read TGTGCCAGCTCACCCGCCACCAGAGGGGGGGGAGATACGCAGTATTTT. It yields the protein CASSPATRGGGDTQYF.

This chain connects TRBV12-3 or TRBV12-4 to TRBJ1-2; TRBD1 might be the D (5 bases). Trimming cost V 3 bases and J 8 bases, with 13 bases left between them. There are 13 residues in the CDR3. CDR3 protein: CASSFAWGEGYTF. For the CDR3, the DNA is TGTGCCAGCAGTTTCGCGTGGGGGGAAGGCTACACCTTC.

The rearrangement uses TRBV27 and TRBJ1-1; D gene unclear. The CDR3 contains 13 residues. The germline V gene has CDR1 MNHEY and CDR2 SMNVEV (reference sequence). V was pared by 8 bases and J by 4 bases, with 14 bases between. The CDR3 loop reads CASSFRGITEAFF. The CDR3 nucleotides read TGTGCCAGCTCTTTTAGAGGGATCACTGAAGCTTTCTTT.

This clone has just one count. The gene calls are TRBV27 and TRBJ1-4; D gene uncertain. The length of the CDR3 is 14 residues. CDR1 and CDR2 from the germline V gene are MNHEY and SMNVEV (reference sequence). Trimming stripped 6 bases from V and 0 bases from J, with 8 bases between. CDR3 residues: CASRELSTNEKLFF. Here the CDR3 DNA reads TGTGCCAGCAGGGAGCTATCAACTAATGAAAAACTGTTTTTT.

The chain joins TRBV6-1 to TRBJ1-6, with TRBD1 identical over 7 bases. The germline V gene has CDR1 MNHNS and CDR2 SASEGT. The junction had 8 bases not matched to a gene; V was cut back by 1 base and J by 5 bases. The CDR3 is made up of 17 amino acids. Here the CDR3 DNA reads TGTGCCAGCAGTGAAGGGGACAGCAGTCTCCATAATTCACCCCTCCACTTT. Protein sequence: CASSEGDSSLHNSPLHF.

V usage is TRBV11-2 and J usage is TRBJ2-3; 7 bases are a match to TRBD2. Losses at the gene ends were 2 bases for V and 3 bases for J; bases not matched to a gene: 11. Looked up from germline, CDR1 is SGHAT and CDR2 is FQNNGV. The CDR3 loop spans 17 amino acids. The CDR3 bases are TGTGCCAGCAGCTTACGCTGGGGGAGGGCCCGGACAGATACGCAGTATTTT. Protein sequence: CASSLRWGRARTDTQYF. The full variable domain, completed using reference TRBV11-2 and TRBJ2-3, is EAGVAQSPRYKIIEKRQSVAFWCNPISGHATLYWYQQILGQGPKLLIQFQNNGVVDDSQLPKDRFSAERLKGVDSTLKIQPAKLEDSAVYLCASSLRWGRARTDTQYFGPGTRLTVL.

This rearrangement joins TRBV4-1 to TRBJ1-3; 8 nucleotides align to TRBD1. The CDR3 has 15 residues. Germline V gene data show CDR1 as MGHRA and CDR2 as YSYEKL. V dropped 3 bases and J dropped 2; count of bases not matched to a gene: 3. CDR3 residues: CASSQQQGAGNTIYF. Written as DNA, the CDR3 is TGCGCCAGCAGCCAGCAACAGGGGGCTGGAAACACCATATATTTT.

This chain uses TRBV2 with TRBJ1-2; D remains unclear. The CDR3 length is 13 residues. The V end lost 9 bases, the J end lost 4 bases, and 15 bases lay between the germline ends. Per germline, CDR1 SNHLY and CDR2 FYNNEI. The CDR3 loop reads CASEPQEGYGYTF. The CDR3 DNA follows: TGTGCCAGTGAGCCCCAAGAGGGCTATGGCTACACCTTC.

The chain combines TRBV30 with TRBJ2-1; TRBD2 agrees at 11 bases. The V gene end was trimmed by 4 bases and the J gene end by 7 bases; junction bases not matched to a gene: 6. This CDR3 has 14 residues. Per the germline V gene, CDR1 is GTSNPN and CDR2 is SVGIG (reference sequence). The CDR3 DNA reads as TGTGCCTGGACCACTAGCGGGAGAAGGAATGAGCAGTTCTTC. As protein: CAWTTSGRRNEQFF.

The chain has TRBV6-5 and TRBJ2-1; 8 bases agree with TRBD1. V lost 0 bases and J lost 8; bases outside the gene matches: 0. Per germline, CDR1 MNHEY and CDR2 SVGAGI. This CDR3 comprises 13 residues. CDR3 DNA: TGTGCCAGCAGTTACTCGACAGGGGATGAGCAGTTCTTC. It encodes CASSYSTGDEQFF.

The rearrangement links TRBV3-1 (or the pseudogene TRBV3-2) to TRBJ2-7, with D perhaps matching TRBD2 (6 bases). The germline V and J ends were trimmed by 1 base and 6 bases, with 16 bases remaining between them. CDR3 length: 15 residues. Germline V lookup: CDR1 LGHDT, CDR2 YNNKEL (reference sequence). For the CDR3, the DNA is TGTGCCAGCAGCCAAGCCCTAGGTCGGGGGAGCGAGCAGTACTTC. The encoded protein is CASSQALGRGSEQYF.

The V and J genes are TRBV6-5 and TRBJ1-3; D possibly corresponds to TRBD1 (5 bases). The CDR3 extends over 14 amino acids. Germline CDR1 reads MNHEY; CDR2 reads SVGAGI. V dropped 5 bases and J dropped 2 bases, with 10 bases sitting between them. The CDR3 DNA reads as TGTGCCAGCAGTAAGGCAGGGCCTGGAAACACCATATATTTT. Residues: CASSKAGPGNTIYF.

The V and J genes are TRBV6-6 and TRBJ1-4; D is perhaps TRBD1 (6 bases). Germline V lookup: CDR1 MNHNY, CDR2 SVGAGI (reference sequence). Trimming shortened V by 5 bases and J by 8 bases, and 12 bases separated the two germline ends. This CDR3 comprises 13 residues. In nucleotides, the CDR3 is TGTGCCAGCAGTCGACAGGAAAGGGAAAAACTGTTTTTT. This translates into CASSRQEREKLFF.

For this clone: One end of the junction varies from germline; a read error may be responsible. In DNA form, the CDR3 reads TGTGCCAGCAATTACTCGGGGGGGCGCTCACCCCTCCACTTT. It codes for CASNYSGGRSPLHF. This chain connects TRBV6-6 to TRBJ1-6; tentative D call: TRBD1 (6 bases). The germline gives CDR1 MNHNY, CDR2 SVGAGI (reference sequence). The CDR3 contains 14 residues.

In DNA form, the CDR3 reads TGTGCCAGCAGTTTACTGTTAGCGGGGGGGTTCTATGAGCAGTTCTTC. This sequence encodes CASSLLLAGGFYEQFF. The chain links TRBV28 to TRBJ2-1; 11 nucleotides agree with TRBD2. Trimming took 2 bases from V and 8 from J; bases not matched to a gene: 8. CDR1 is MDHEN, CDR2 SYDVKM, per germline. This CDR3 comprises 16 residues. The full variable domain, in which reference TRBV28 and TRBJ2-1 provide the parts outside the CDR3, is DVKVTQSSRYLVKRTGEKVFLECVQDMDHENMFWYRQDPGLGLRLIYFSYDVKMKEKGDIPEGYSVSREKKERFSLILESASTNQTSMYLCASSLLLAGGFYEQFFGPGTRLTVL.

A few counts support this clone. The chain recombines TRBV4-2 with TRBJ1-2, with D tentatively TRBD1 (6 bases). The CDR3 length is 14 residues. V lost 0 bases and J 6 bases, leaving 11 bases between the germline ends. The germline gives CDR1 LGHNA, CDR2 YNFKEQ. CDR3 sequence (DNA): TGTGCCAGCAGCCAAGAAAATGCAGGGGATGGCTACACCTTC. This sequence encodes CASSQENAGDGYTF.

The rearrangement joins TRBV5-1 to TRBJ1-2, with 8 bases identical to TRBD1. CDR3 length: 15 residues. The V segment lost 0 bases and the J segment 6 bases; nucleotides outside the gene matches: 7. The germline V gene has CDR1 SGHRS and CDR2 YFSETQ. The CDR3 DNA is TGCGCCAGCAGCTTGGGACAGGGGTTCTCTCATGGCTACACCTTC. Translating it yields CASSLGQGFSHGYTF. The whole variable domain, remainder taken from reference TRBV5-1 and TRBJ1-2, is KAGVTQTPRYLIKTRGQQVTLSCSPISGHRSVSWYQQTPGQGLQFLFEYFSETQRNKGNFPGRFSGRQFSNSRSEMNVSTLELGDSALYLCASSLGQGFSHGYTFGSGTRLTVV.

The CDR3: CASSLGGYEQYF. The CDR3 nucleotides are TGTGCCAGCAGCTTGGGCGGCTACGAGCAGTACTTC. The V gene is TRBV5-6, the J gene TRBJ2-7; D gene ambiguous. Trimming took off 0 bases at V and 3 bases at J, with 4 bases between the two ends. Germline V lookup: CDR1 SGHDT, CDR2 YYEEEE. The CDR3 totals 12 residues.

The gene calls are TRBV5-1 and TRBJ1-1, with 10 bases matching TRBD1. Looked up from germline, CDR1 is SGHRS and CDR2 is YFSETQ. J was trimmed by 1 base and V by 5 bases; bases with no gene match: 5. This CDR3 is 15 amino acids long. CDR3 DNA: TGCGCCAGCAGTGGGACAGGGGCTGGGAACACTGAAGCTTTCTTT. Translated, it gives CASSGTGAGNTEAFF.